This TCR beta chain comes out of a study of blood T cell repertoires in COVID-19. Study summary: There were acute and convalescent COVID-19 samples, and they came from the United States, Italy and Spain.

The germline CDR1 and CDR2 sequences are SGHAT and FQNNGV. V gave up 5 bases and J gave up 6 bases; unmatched junction bases: 6. The CDR3 covers 14 residues. Authors' methods: The assay estimated nucleated cells by amplifying reference gene primers. The repertoire was sequenced with immunoSEQ multiplex PCR; TCRdb's copy has only in-frame clones and lacks some. The V and J calls and clone size were taken over from that table, and D and trimming were inferred from the DNA. This table holds nearly 90,000 clones, about 91% found once. The sequenced sample consisted of peripheral blood. This receptor was taken from a man aged 60-69 years with acute or convalescent COVID-19. The chain couples TRBV11-2 to TRBJ2-1; TRBD2 aligns across 8 bases. CDR3 in DNA: TGTGCCAGCAGCCTCCGGACTAGCTTCAATGAGCAGTTCTTC. Amino acid sequence: CASSLRTSFNEQFF.